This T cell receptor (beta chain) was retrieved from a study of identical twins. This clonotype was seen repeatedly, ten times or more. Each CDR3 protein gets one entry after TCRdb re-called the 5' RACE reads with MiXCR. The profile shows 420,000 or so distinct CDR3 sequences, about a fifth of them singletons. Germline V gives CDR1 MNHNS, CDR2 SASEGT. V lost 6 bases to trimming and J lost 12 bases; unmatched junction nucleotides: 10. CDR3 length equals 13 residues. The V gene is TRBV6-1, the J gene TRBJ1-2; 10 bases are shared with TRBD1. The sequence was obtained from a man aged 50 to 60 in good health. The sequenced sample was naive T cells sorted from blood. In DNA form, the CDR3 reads TGTGCCAGCAGCTCAACCGGGACAGGGGTTAACACCTTC. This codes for CASSSTGTGVNTF.